This entry concerns a single TCR beta chain. The antigen remains undetermined. The donors were members of the validation cohort, which comprised 120 subjects and was separate from the first cohort of about 700 subjects. This entry is derived from a study of cytomegalovirus exposure and HLA in healthy donors. Repertoires were generated with immunoSEQ multiplex PCR, while TCRdb's copy carries only in-frame clones and drops some. This table has roughly 100,000 clones, roughly 86% appearing once. Study-wide points: The classifier was said to identify cytomegalovirus status with high specificity and sensitivity. Some TCR beta chains (more than 150 of them) were listed as cytomegalovirus-associated. According to a later analysis, TCR clusters from the first cohort tended to co-occur in the 90 to 150 validation repertoires.

Trimming pared 3 bases from V and 5 bases from J, leaving 5 bases between. CDR1 is MNHEY, CDR2 SMNVEV, per germline (reference sequence). This CDR3 is built from 11 residues. The chain links TRBV27 to TRBJ2-7; weak D call: TRBD1 (5 bases). Material: PBMCs. This TCR came from a woman between 18 and 30 years old in good health and CMV-seropositive. The DNA of the CDR3 is TGTGCCAGCAGTTTCAGGGACGAGCAGTACTTC. Translated: CASSFRDEQYF.